These 7 T cell receptor beta chains were all obtained from the same sample, sequenced in a study of blood T cell repertoires in COVID-19. Data came from immunoSEQ multiplex PCR; TCRdb stores just in-frame clones and leaves some out. The table has tens of thousands of clones, about 81% seen once. Sequences were obtained from peripheral blood. The receptors shown here come from a human donor in a cohort sampled during active COVID-19.

This rearrangement joins TRBV3-1 (or the pseudogene TRBV3-2) to TRBJ1-6; D is perhaps TRBD1 (5 bases). This CDR3 contains 14 residues. Trimming removed 2 bases from V and 4 bases from J, with 6 bases in between. CDR1 and CDR2 (germline): LGHDT, YNNKEL (reference sequence). In DNA, the CDR3 is TGTGCCAGCAGCCAACAGGGATATAATTCACCCCTCCACTTT. Translation gives CASSQQGYNSPLHF.

There are a few counts of this clone. The chain uses TRBV29-1 and TRBJ2-3, with 7 bases lining up with TRBD2. Germline trimming cut 3 bases from V and 1 base from J; bases unmatched to any gene: 7. Germline V gene sequence: CDR1 SQVTM, CDR2 ANQGSEA. The length of the CDR3 is 15 residues. The CDR3, as DNA: TGCAGCGTTGAGTTCCCTAGCGGCCGCACAGATACGCAGTATTTT. Amino acid sequence: CSVEFPSGRTDTQYF.

The chain joins TRBV4-3 to TRBJ2-3; the match to TRBD2 covers 9 bases. Germline-derived CDR1 and CDR2 are LGHNA and YSLEER. The CDR3 is 17 amino acids. With 2 bases clipped from V and 1 base from J, the junction kept 7 bases outside the gene matches. CDR3 coding DNA: TGCGCCAGCAGCCAATTTGGGCGGGGGGGCGGCACAGATACGCAGTATTTT. Translated, it gives CASSQFGRGGGTDTQYF.

V is TRBV28 and J is TRBJ1-1; D gene unclear. The germline V gene encodes CDR1 MDHEN and CDR2 SYDVKM. Trimming cost V 5 bases and J 10 bases, with 17 bases left between them. CDR3 length: 13 amino acids. The CDR3 loop is CASSLSSRTRAFF. DNA for the CDR3: TGTGCCAGCAGTCTTTCTAGCAGGACGCGAGCTTTCTTT.

A word on this clone: Other DNA sequences within the sample encode an identical CDR3. The chain combines TRBV7-9 with TRBJ2-5, with 14 nucleotides matching TRBD2. There are 15 residues in the CDR3. The V and J ends lost 5 bases and 5 bases, in that order; junction bases with no gene match: 4. Germline values: CDR1 SEHNR, CDR2 FQNEAQ (reference sequence). CDR3 bases: TGTGCCAGCAGCGACAGACTAGCGGGGGGGGAGACCCAGTACTTC. This gives the protein CASSDRLAGGETQYF.

The chain joins TRBV19 to TRBJ2-7, with TRBD2 as a possible D gene (5 bases). Deletions cut 5 bases from V and 2 bases from J, with 16 bases between. The CDR3 length is 15 residues. Germline assignment: CDR1 LNHDA and CDR2 SQIVND (reference sequence). CDR3 in amino acids: CASSVSAGKPYEQYF. As DNA, the CDR3 is TGTGCCAGTAGTGTTTCCGCCGGGAAACCCTACGAGCAGTACTTC.

The V gene is TRBV5-8, the J gene TRBJ1-4, with unresolved D. Germline V gene sequence: CDR1 SGHTS, CDR2 YDEGEE. Trimming shortened V by 3 bases and J by 7 bases, and 13 bases separated the two germline ends. The CDR3 spans 14 residues. CDR3 in amino acids: CASSSGRGSEKLFF. CDR3 bases: TGTGCCAGCAGCTCCGGGAGAGGGAGTGAAAAACTGTTTTTT.